This T cell receptor beta chain appears in the sequencing data of a study of shared clonotypes between healthy human individuals. General study results and limits: Inspection by rarefaction showed sorted-subset sequencing to be incomplete despite large depth.

CD8 cells regarded as naive lacked CD45RO, were positively chosen for CCR7, and omitted terminally differentiated effector memory CD45RA+ cells. On this clone: Its specificity is unknown.

Germline CDR1 reads MNHEY; CDR2 reads SMNVEV (reference sequence). The CDR3 length is 13 residues. V was shortened by 6 bases and J by 9 bases, with 12 bases between the two germline ends. DNA at approximately 200 ng, some 31,000 T cell genomes, went into sorted-subset replicate PCRs. As handled by the study authors: ImmunoSEQ yielded junction-only sequences lacking quality scores, so filtering differed. Method: immunoSEQ multiplex PCR; TCRdb's copy keeps in-frame clones and lacks some. That table is the source of V, J and clone size, and D and trimming were worked out from the DNA. The table shows millions of clones, with about 95% occurring only once.

The sequence was collected from a man between 18 and 29 years old in good health. Material for sequencing was naive CD8+ T cells sorted from blood. The chain joins TRBV27 to TRBJ1-6; TRBD1 is a possible D gene (5 bases). CDR3 loop: CASRSGFRSPLHF. The CDR3 bases are TGTGCCAGCAGGTCAGGGTTTCGTTCACCCCTCCACTTT.